Shown below are 8 T cell receptor beta chains from a single sample sequenced in a study of CXCR3-negative and CXCR3-positive naive CD8 T cells. Study results and limitations: Researchers report that CXCR3-positive naive cells carry more hydrophobic TRB CDR3s than CXCR3-negative naive cells.

The TRB libraries of cDNA were built by UMI-labeled 5' RACE. No DNA is given; TCRdb re-called the 5' RACE reads and lists each CDR3 protein once. The table counts 130,000 to 150,000 distinct CDR3 sequences; 0.25% to 0.3% lies in the top ten. What these receptors recognize is not known. Sequenced sample: naive CXCR3+ CD8+ T cells from blood. Documented subset: CD45RO-CCR7+CD27+CD95- naive CD8+ T cells expressing CXCR3 (TNR3+). These receptors came from a human donor in good health. Some clones in this sample may be carry-over from other donors' samples.

The chain uses TRBV4-1 and TRBJ1-1. There are 13 residues in the CDR3. The V gene's germline CDR1 is MGHRA and CDR2 YSYEKL. The CDR3 loop is CASSQEVLQEAFF.

V usage is TRBV2 and J usage is TRBJ2-1. This CDR3 has 13 amino acids. Germline V gene data show CDR1 as SNHLY and CDR2 as FYNNEI. The CDR3 here is CASSELAYNEQFF.

V and J are TRBV27 and TRBJ2-7; TCRdb picks TRBD2, but there is no DNA to check that call. The CDR3 extends over 13 amino acids. Germline V gene sequence: CDR1 MNHEY, CDR2 SMNVEV (reference sequence). CDR3 in amino acids: CASSFTSGYEQYF.

The chain couples TRBV28 to TRBJ2-2; TCRdb outputs TRBD1, but without DNA this stays unchecked. CDR1 MDHEN and CDR2 SYDVKM come from the germline V gene. The CDR3 consists of 13 residues. The CDR3 spells CASSLDPGGELFF.

The V and J genes are TRBV4-1 and TRBJ2-5; TCRdb indicates TRBD1, and absent DNA this call remains unverified. Germline lookup yields CDR1 MGHRA and CDR2 YSYEKL. This CDR3 spans 14 amino acids. The CDR3 spells CASSQNRGQETQYF.

This chain links TRBV12-3 or TRBV12-4 with TRBJ2-1; the TCRdb call, TRBD1, lacks DNA for checking. The CDR3 spans 13 residues. This CDR3 is CASSSNRDNEQFF.

V usage is TRBV5-1 and J usage is TRBJ1-1; TCRdb proposes TRBD1, but this gene call is untestable without DNA. The CDR3 loop spans 14 amino acids. From germline, CDR1 is SGHRS and CDR2 YFSETQ. CDR3 region: CASSPDSVFTEAFF.

The rearrangement uses TRBV6-5 and TRBJ2-2; TCRdb's D call of TRBD1 is untestable without DNA. The CDR3 consists of 13 residues. CDR1 and CDR2 (germline): MNHEY, SVGAGI. The CDR3 spells CASSGYRGGELFF.